The clone carrying this TCR beta chain showed up many times. Its specificity is unknown. CDR1 SGHRS and CDR2 YFSETQ come from the germline V gene. V trimming: 3 bases; J trimming: 4 bases; junction bases outside the gene matches: 8. The CDR3 consists of 16 residues. The data belong to a study of regulatory T cells in long-lasting Graves disease. Across the study: Newly diagnosed Graves' patients had under 3 months of antithyroid drugs. Study-wide points: Persistent disease preferred TRBV28, TRBJ1-2 and TRBJ2-5.

Time point specified: newly diagnosed GD, antithyroid drugs for less than 3 months. With RNA extracted from PBMCs as input, the TCR library was made. Graves' disease diagnosis used American Thyroid Association guidelines. Building the TCR beta libraries relied on iRepertoire HTBI primers, and CDR3 regions underwent Arm-PCR. TCRdb reprocessed the multiplex PCR reads via MiXCR and lists one record per CDR3 protein. The table lists 410,000 or so distinct CDR3 sequences, more than 12% of them singletons. These records were also assigned to another study, of T cells in Graves' hyperthyroidism and ophthalmopathy. This second study notes: With the HTBI primer set, the TCR CDR3 went through a first round of RT-PCR.

This TCR was recovered from a woman aged 30 to 39 with Graves disease. V usage is TRBV5-1 and J usage is TRBJ2-3; 10 bases agree with TRBD1. Specimen: peripheral blood mononuclear cells (PBMCs), collected at new diagnosis, from a patient treated with antithyroid drugs. CDR3 nucleotides: TGCGCCAGCAGCTCTTTCCCGGGACAGGGGTCAGATACGCAGTATTTT. It translates to CASSSFPGQGSDTQYF.